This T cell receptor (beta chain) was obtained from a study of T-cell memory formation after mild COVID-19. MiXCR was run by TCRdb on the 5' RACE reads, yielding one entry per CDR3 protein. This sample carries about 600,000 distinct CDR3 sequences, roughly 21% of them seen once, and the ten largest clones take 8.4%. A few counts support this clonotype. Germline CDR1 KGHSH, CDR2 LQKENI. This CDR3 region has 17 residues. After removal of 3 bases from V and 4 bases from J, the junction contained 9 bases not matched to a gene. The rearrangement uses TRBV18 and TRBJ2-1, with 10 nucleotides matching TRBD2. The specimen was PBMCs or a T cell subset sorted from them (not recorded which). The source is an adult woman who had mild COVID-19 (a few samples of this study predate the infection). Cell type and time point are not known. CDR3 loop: CASSPRSLAGDYNEQFF. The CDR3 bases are TGTGCCAGCTCACCGAGGTCCCTAGCGGGGGATTACAATGAGCAGTTCTTC.